This entry describes one TCR beta chain. Its target is not known. The data are from a study of OX40 agonist ivuxolimab in advanced cancers. Study at large: Ivuxolimab was delivered to patients intravenously every 2 weeks at doses spanning 0.01 to 10 mg/kg.

Study findings and constraints: Partial responders at 0.1-3.0 mg/kg had among the lowest clonal expansion. Several nonresponders also turned out to have low normalized T-cell clonal expansion.

Germline CDR1 SGDLS, CDR2 YYNGEE. The CDR3 is made up of 15 amino acids. The V gene end was trimmed by 0 bases and the J gene end by 9 bases; junction bases not matched to a gene: 8. TCRdb keeps only in-frame clones here, not all; method: immunoSEQ multiplex PCR. Seen here are tens of thousands of clones, over 80% observed once, and the top ten hold roughly 0.51%. Systemic immunosuppression or a history of autoimmune disease excluded patients. This sequence joins TRBV9 and TRBJ2-1; 8 bases agree with TRBD2. The sequencing used CD4+ or CD8+ T cells sorted from blood, collected in a trial of the OX40 agonist ivuxolimab. The receptor was isolated from an adult with an advanced solid tumor such as melanoma, head and neck, liver or kidney cancer. CDR3 in DNA: TGTGCCAGCAGCGTAGAAGCGGGAGTTTCCGGTGAGCAGTTCTTC. The encoded protein is CASSVEAGVSGEQFF. Combining the CDR3 with reference TRBV9 and TRBJ2-1 gives the whole variable domain DSGVTQTPKHLITATGQRVTLRCSPRSGDLSVYWYQQSLDQGLQFLIQYYNGEERAKGNILERFSAQQFPDLHSELNLSSLELGDSALYFCASSVEAGVSGEQFFGPGTRLTVL.